The 32 T cell receptor beta chains presented below share a single source sample, sequenced in a study of cytomegalovirus exposure and HLA in healthy donors (dated by TCRdb to about 2017). Libraries came from the immunoSEQ multiplex PCR assay. For the multiplex PCR, a mixture combining 60 forward primers for TCR Vbeta segments and 13 reverse primers for TCR Jbeta segments was used. TCRdb took this table from immuneACCESS and kept in-frame rearrangements with V and J called. Such tables lack part of the clones; where checked against another copy, unresolved V genes explain under half of the gap, and the rest is unexplained. The sample table lists 100,000 to 150,000 clones, over 70% of them with a count of one. 4% of the sample lies in the top ten. Source material: PBMCs. The source is a man aged 18 to 30 in good health and CMV-seropositive.

The chain combines TRBV9 with TRBJ2-2, with 10 bases that match TRBD2. Germline-derived CDR1 and CDR2 are SGDLS and YYNGEE. V gave up 0 bases and J gave up 5 bases; unmatched junction bases: 7. This CDR3 comprises 17 residues. CDR3 residues: CASSVAIAGGGTGELFF. Written as DNA, the CDR3 is TGTGCCAGCAGCGTAGCCATAGCGGGAGGTGGTACCGGGGAGCTGTTTTTT.

The chain links TRBV19 to TRBJ1-4; D remains unclear. The germline CDR1 and CDR2 sequences are LNHDA and SQIVND (reference sequence). The CDR3 sequence is 12 residues long. Trimming shortened V by 5 bases and J by 8 bases, and 9 bases separated the two germline ends. The CDR3 is CASSLPFEKLFF. The CDR3 bases are TGTGCCAGTAGTCTCCCCTTCGAAAAACTGTTTTTT.

The rearrangement links TRBV7-8 to TRBJ2-7; D uncertain. CDR1 and CDR2 (germline): SGHVS, FQNEAQ. Between the trimmed V and J ends, which lost 4 bases and 2 bases, there was a span of 15 bases. There are 15 residues in the CDR3. DNA for the CDR3: TGTGCCAGCAGCTCAAAAGCGAGATTAACCTACGAGCAGTACTTC. Protein: CASSSKARLTYEQYF. The full variable domain, its missing parts supplied by reference TRBV7-8 and TRBJ2-7, is GAGVSQSPRYKVAKRGQDVALRCDPISGHVSLFWYQQALGQGPEFLTYFQNEAQLDKSGLPSDRFFAERPEGSVSTLKIQRTQQEDSAVYLCASSSKARLTYEQYFGPGTRLTVT.

The V call is TRBV30, the J call TRBJ1-5, with D tentatively TRBD1 (6 bases). CDR1 and CDR2 from the germline V gene are GTSNPN and SVGIG (reference sequence). Trimming cost V 2 bases and J 4 bases, with 15 bases left between them. The CDR3 has 15 residues. In nucleotides, the CDR3 is TGTGCCTGGAGTTTACAGGGTAGAACGAATCAGCCCCAGCATTTT. It codes for CAWSLQGRTNQPQHF.

The chain employs TRBV19 and TRBJ1-2, with D hard to call. V was clipped by 3 bases and J by 5 bases, with 13 bases between them. This CDR3 is built from 14 residues. Germline CDR1 LNHDA, CDR2 SQIVND (reference sequence). CDR3 residues: CASSITRQTYGYTF. The CDR3 region has the DNA TGTGCCAGTAGTATTACGCGGCAAACATATGGCTACACCTTC. The full variable domain, its missing parts supplied by reference TRBV19 and TRBJ1-2, is DGGITQSPKYLFRKEGQNVTLSCEQNLNHDAMYWYRQDPGQGLRLIYYSQIVNDFQKGDIAEGYSVSREKKESFPLTVTSAQKNPTAFYLCASSITRQTYGYTFGSGTRLTVV.

The V call is TRBV30, the J call TRBJ2-7; D ambiguous. From germline, CDR1 is GTSNPN and CDR2 SVGIG (reference sequence). The CDR3 is made up of 13 amino acids. Between the trimmed V and J ends, which lost 3 bases and 3 bases, there was a span of 12 bases. The CDR3 loop reads CAWSVHLNYEQYF. CDR3 nucleotides: TGTGCCTGGAGCGTTCACCTAAACTACGAGCAGTACTTC.

Written as DNA, the CDR3 is TGTGCCAGCAGCTTAGGTACAGGGCCTCAAAACGGGAAACTGTTTTTT. Its protein is CASSLGTGPQNGKLFF. The rearrangement links TRBV7-8 to TRBJ1-4, with D tentatively TRBD1 (6 bases). V was cut by 1 base and J by 11 bases, with 20 bases left in between. From germline, CDR1 is SGHVS and CDR2 FQNEAQ. This CDR3 contains 16 residues. Full variable domain (remainder filled in from reference TRBV7-8 and TRBJ1-4): GAGVSQSPRYKVAKRGQDVALRCDPISGHVSLFWYQQALGQGPEFLTYFQNEAQLDKSGLPSDRFFAERPEGSVSTLKIQRTQQEDSAVYLCASSLGTGPQNGKLFFGSGTQLSVL.

The table lists this clone with a few counts. The chain recombines TRBV11-3 with TRBJ2-1; 11 positions agree with TRBD2. Germline loops: CDR1 SGHNT, CDR2 YENEEA. The V gene end was trimmed by 1 base and the J gene end by 6 bases; junction bases not matched to a gene: 2. This CDR3 contains 15 residues. CDR3: CASSLGLAGSNEQFF. The CDR3 bases are TGTGCCAGCAGCTTAGGACTAGCGGGATCCAATGAGCAGTTCTTC.

For this clone: Mismatch with germline at one junction end may stem from a read error. The CDR3 protein is CASSENQALVF. The CDR3 bases are TGTGCCAGCAGCGAAAACCAGGCTTTGGTCTTC. V and J are TRBV5-4 and TRBJ1-2; D not certain. The CDR3 has 11 amino acids. Germline V gives CDR1 SGHNT, CDR2 YYREEE (reference sequence).

This rearrangement joins TRBV18 to TRBJ2-5; D gene unclear. The CDR3 spans 13 residues. Germline CDR1 and CDR2: KGHSH and LQKENI. Trimming took off 0 bases at V and 2 bases at J, with 4 bases between the two ends. The CDR3 sequence is CASSPPLQETQYF. Here the CDR3 DNA reads TGTGCCAGCTCACCACCCCTACAAGAGACCCAGTACTTC.

V usage is TRBV6-5 and J usage is TRBJ2-7; 7 bases are shared with TRBD2. J lost 2 bases, V lost 7 bases, and 11 bases had no gene match. The CDR3 length is 15 residues. From germline, CDR1 is MNHEY and CDR2 SVGAGI. The CDR3 loop reads CASTQKKRGAYEQYF. The CDR3 DNA is TGTGCCAGCACCCAAAAGAAACGGGGGGCCTACGAGCAGTACTTC.

The chain joins TRBV29-1 to TRBJ1-4; D possibly corresponds to TRBD1 (5 bases). The CDR3 sequence is 11 residues long. Germline CDR1 is SQVTM and CDR2 is ANQGSEA. Between the trimmed V and J ends, which lost 4 bases and 8 bases, there was a span of 8 bases. The CDR3 is CSVVRAEKLFF. The CDR3 bases are TGCAGCGTTGTCAGGGCGGAAAAACTGTTTTTT.

The chain uses TRBV28 and TRBJ1-2; D uncertain. CDR1 is MDHEN, CDR2 SYDVKM, per germline. The CDR3 runs to 14 residues. Trimming took off 1 base at V and 8 bases at J, with 14 bases between the two ends. CDR3 nucleotide sequence: TGTGCCAGCAGTTTATCTCCGGGGTCGAAAGGCTACACCTTC. Protein product: CASSLSPGSKGYTF.

This clone was seen only once. The J gene is TRBJ1-1, the V gene TRBV19; tentative D call: TRBD1 (6 bases). The CDR3 loop spans 13 amino acids. V was pared by 2 bases and J by 8 bases, with 12 bases between. Germline values: CDR1 LNHDA, CDR2 SQIVND (reference sequence). The CDR3 sequence is CASSISGRGEAFF. CDR3 DNA sequence: TGTGCCAGTAGTATAAGCGGCAGGGGAGAAGCTTTCTTT.

The genes are TRBV19 and TRBJ2-2, with 9 bases fitting TRBD1. This CDR3 has 14 residues. J gave up 6 bases and V 9 bases, and 8 bases lay outside the gene matches. Per germline, CDR1 LNHDA and CDR2 SQIVND (reference sequence). DNA for the CDR3: TGTGCCAGCGGGTCCGGGACAGGGCCCGGGGAGCTGTTTTTT. Encoded protein: CASGSGTGPGELFF.

This chain uses TRBV6-6 with TRBJ2-3, with D tentatively TRBD2 (6 bases). CDR1 MNHNY and CDR2 SVGAGI come from the germline V gene (reference sequence). V gave up 5 bases and J gave up 3 bases, with 9 bases separating them. This CDR3 is built from 13 residues. The CDR3 coding sequence is TGTGCCAGCAGTCACCGGGGGACAGATACGCAGTATTTT. As protein: CASSHRGTDTQYF.

The chain couples TRBV19 to TRBJ2-3; TRBD2 matches at 7 bases. Germline trimming cut 5 bases from V and 0 bases from J; bases unmatched to any gene: 8. Germline V gene sequence: CDR1 LNHDA, CDR2 SQIVND (reference sequence). CDR3 length: 16 amino acids. The CDR3 DNA reads as TGTGCCAGTAGTCGGGGCTGGGGGGGGAGCACAGATACGCAGTATTTT. It is translated as CASSRGWGGSTDTQYF.

This clone was counted once. The chain carries TRBV25-1 and TRBJ1-2; D is unclear. This CDR3 comprises 16 residues. V was trimmed by 2 bases and J by 4 bases, leaving 17 bases between them. Looked up from germline, CDR1 is MGHDK and CDR2 is SYGVNS. CDR3 DNA sequence: TGTGCCAGCAGTGAAGCGGATACCCCGGGGTTCTATGGCTACACCTTC. Translated, it gives CASSEADTPGFYGYTF.

This chain links TRBV19 with TRBJ2-2, with 8 nucleotides matching TRBD1. CDR1 is LNHDA and CDR2 is SQIVND in the germline V gene (reference sequence). The CDR3 is 16 residues long. The junction had 7 bases not matched to a gene; V was cut back by 3 bases and J by 4 bases. CDR3 nucleotide sequence: TGTGCCAGTAGTATTACAGGGGGACGAGGCACCGGGGAGCTGTTTTTT. Its translation: CASSITGGRGTGELFF.

Here the CDR3 reads CASLRGRGNTGELFF. CDR3 bases: TGTGCCAGCCTAAGGGGTAGAGGGAACACCGGGGAGCTGTTTTTT. V gene TRBV2 combines with J gene TRBJ2-2, with D perhaps matching TRBD1 (5 bases). The CDR3 length is 15 residues. Trimming stripped 8 bases from V and 1 base from J, with 14 bases between. CDR1 and CDR2 from the germline V gene are SNHLY and FYNNEI.

This sequence joins TRBV29-1 and TRBJ2-1; 8 bases fit TRBD2. The germline V gene encodes CDR1 SQVTM and CDR2 ANQGSEA. This CDR3 comprises 14 residues. Losses at the gene ends were 7 bases for V and 9 bases for J; bases not matched to a gene: 14. Here the CDR3 DNA reads TGCAGCGGGGGACTAGGACCCTTAGGGGCTGAGCAGTTCTTC. The encoded protein is CSGGLGPLGAEQFF.

V and J are TRBV7-9 and TRBJ2-1; TRBD1 matches 7 bases. The CDR3 sequence is 13 residues long. CDR1 SEHNR and CDR2 FQNEAQ come from the germline V gene (reference sequence). Trimming removed 6 bases from V and 8 bases from J; junction bases left unmatched: 7. CDR3 sequence reads: CASRSTGVDEQFF. The CDR3 coding sequence is TGTGCCAGCAGGTCAACAGGGGTTGATGAGCAGTTCTTC.

The DNA for the CDR3 is TGTGCCAGCAGTCCTCTAGCGGGGGGCCGCACCGGGGAGCTGTTTTTT. Residues: CASSPLAGGRTGELFF. The chain links TRBV6-4 to TRBJ2-2, with TRBD2 matching 11 bases. The CDR3 loop spans 16 amino acids. Germline CDR1 MRHNA, CDR2 SNTAGT. The junction had 6 bases not matched to a gene; V was cut back by 5 bases and J by 4 bases.

V gene TRBV6-6 combines with J gene TRBJ1-2; D may be TRBD1 (5 bases). The CDR3 loop spans 15 amino acids. Trimming pared 7 bases from V and 4 bases from J, leaving 19 bases between. CDR1 is MNHNY and CDR2 is SVGAGI in the germline V gene (reference sequence). This chain's CDR3 is CASKSPGGLGYGYTF. In nucleotides, the CDR3 is TGTGCCAGCAAATCCCCGGGGGGACTTGGCTATGGCTACACCTTC.

DNA of the CDR3: TGTGCCAGCGCCTCCCCAGGGGACGAGCAGTACTTC. Amino acids: CASASPGDEQYF. This chain connects TRBV7-8 to TRBJ2-7; D may be TRBD1 (6 bases). Trimming cost V 8 bases and J 5 bases, with 13 bases left between them. CDR1 is SGHVS and CDR2 is FQNEAQ in the germline V gene. This CDR3 has 12 amino acids.

This chain connects TRBV19 to TRBJ1-2; D is undetermined. Trimming shortened V by 6 bases and J by 7 bases, and 18 bases separated the two germline ends. Per germline, CDR1 LNHDA and CDR2 SQIVND (reference sequence). The CDR3 has 14 amino acids. CDR3 nucleotide sequence: TGTGCCAGTAGAACGGTCGGTATGGTTCGTGGCTACACCTTC. It translates to CASRTVGMVRGYTF.

The chain combines TRBV27 with TRBJ2-2; 9 nucleotides match TRBD1. V lost 5 bases to trimming and J lost 4 bases; unmatched junction nucleotides: 11. The CDR3 consists of 17 residues. CDR1 and CDR2 (germline): MNHEY, SMNVEV (reference sequence). CDR3 loop: CASSTFRGQGVTGELFF. The CDR3 nucleotides read TGTGCCAGCAGTACCTTCCGGGGACAGGGAGTCACCGGGGAGCTGTTTTTT.

The chain couples TRBV4-3 to TRBJ2-2; 14 nucleotides align to TRBD2. This CDR3 is 16 amino acids long. With 3 bases clipped from V and 6 bases from J, the junction kept 3 bases outside the gene matches. CDR1 LGHNA and CDR2 YSLEER come from the germline V gene. The CDR3 sequence is CASSQTSGGAPGELFF. For the CDR3, the DNA is TGCGCCAGCAGCCAGACTAGCGGGGGGGCCCCCGGGGAGCTGTTTTTT.

The chain employs TRBV11-2 and TRBJ1-5; D remains unclear. CDR3 length: 13 residues. The V and J ends lost 1 base and 5 bases respectively, with 6 bases between them. Germline CDR1 and CDR2: SGHAT and FQNNGV. CDR3 nucleotide sequence: TGTGCCAGCAGCTTAGCCTCTGATCAGCCCCAGCATTTT. Its translation is CASSLASDQPQHF.

This chain uses TRBV4-3 with TRBJ1-4, with D maybe TRBD1 (6 bases). V lost 2 bases and J 8 bases, leaving 24 bases between the germline ends. Germline loops: CDR1 LGHNA, CDR2 YSLEER. The CDR3 loop spans 18 amino acids. The CDR3 reads CASSQSWGFEARGEKLFF. For the CDR3, the DNA is TGCGCCAGCAGCCAATCCTGGGGCTTCGAGGCAAGGGGGGAAAAACTGTTTTTT.

Note on this clone: Its ends do not fully match the called genes, so a read error is possible. The chain couples TRBV10-3 to TRBJ2-3; 7 nucleotides agree with TRBD1. Germline V gives CDR1 ENHRY, CDR2 SYGVKD. The CDR3 totals 13 residues. DNA for the CDR3: TGTGCCATCGGTGACAGGGCCACAGATACGCAGTATTTT. This translates into CAIGDRATDTQYF.

The chain joins TRBV29-1 to TRBJ2-7, with D perhaps matching TRBD1 (6 bases). Trimming removed 0 bases at V and 0 bases at J, with 12 bases between. Germline V gives CDR1 SQVTM, CDR2 ANQGSEA. CDR3 length: 15 amino acids. Written as DNA, the CDR3 is TGCAGCGTTGAAGAAGGGACAAAAAACTCCTACGAGCAGTACTTC. Amino acids: CSVEEGTKNSYEQYF.